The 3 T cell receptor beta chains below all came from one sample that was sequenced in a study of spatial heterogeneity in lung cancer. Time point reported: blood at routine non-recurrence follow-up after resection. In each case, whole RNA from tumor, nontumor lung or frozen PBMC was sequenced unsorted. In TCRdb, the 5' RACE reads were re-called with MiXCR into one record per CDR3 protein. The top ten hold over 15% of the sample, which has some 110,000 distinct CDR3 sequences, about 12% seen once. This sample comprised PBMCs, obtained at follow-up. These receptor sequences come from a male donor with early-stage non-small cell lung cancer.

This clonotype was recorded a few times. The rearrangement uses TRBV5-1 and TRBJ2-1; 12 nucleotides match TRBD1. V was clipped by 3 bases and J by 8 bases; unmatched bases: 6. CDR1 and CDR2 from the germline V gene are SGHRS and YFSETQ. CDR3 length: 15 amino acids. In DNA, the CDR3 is TGCGCCAGCAGCTCCGGGACAGGGGGCGTCTATGAGCAGTTCTTC. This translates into CASSSGTGGVYEQFF.

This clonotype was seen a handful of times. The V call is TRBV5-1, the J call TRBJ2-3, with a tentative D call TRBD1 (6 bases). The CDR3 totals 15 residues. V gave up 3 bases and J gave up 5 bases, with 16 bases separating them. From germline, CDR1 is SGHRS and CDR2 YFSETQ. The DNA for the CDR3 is TGCGCCAGCAGCTCAGGAACAGGGCTAGGAGATACGCAGTATTTT. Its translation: CASSSGTGLGDTQYF. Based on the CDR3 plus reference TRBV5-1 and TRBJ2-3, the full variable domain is KAGVTQTPRYLIKTRGQQVTLSCSPISGHRSVSWYQQTPGQGLQFLFEYFSETQRNKGNFPGRFSGRQFSNSRSEMNVSTLELGDSALYLCASSSGTGLGDTQYFGPGTRLTVL.

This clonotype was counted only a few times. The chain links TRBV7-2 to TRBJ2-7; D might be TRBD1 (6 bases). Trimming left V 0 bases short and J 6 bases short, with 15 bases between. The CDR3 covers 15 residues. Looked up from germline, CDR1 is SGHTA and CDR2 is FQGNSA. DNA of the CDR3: TGTGCCAGCAGCTTAGCGCGCAGGGGAACGGTCGAGCAGTACTTC. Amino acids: CASSLARRGTVEQYF.